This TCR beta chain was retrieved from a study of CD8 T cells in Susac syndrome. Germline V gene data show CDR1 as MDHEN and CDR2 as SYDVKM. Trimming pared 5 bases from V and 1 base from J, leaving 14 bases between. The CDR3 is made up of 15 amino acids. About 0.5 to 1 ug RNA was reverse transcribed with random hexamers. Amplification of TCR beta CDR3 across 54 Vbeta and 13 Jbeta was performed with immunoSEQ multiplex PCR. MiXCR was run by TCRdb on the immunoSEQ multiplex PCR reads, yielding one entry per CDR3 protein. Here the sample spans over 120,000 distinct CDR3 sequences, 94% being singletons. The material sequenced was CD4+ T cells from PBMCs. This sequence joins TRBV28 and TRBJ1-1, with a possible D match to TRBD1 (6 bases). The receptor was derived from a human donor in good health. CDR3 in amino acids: CASSPQTGRNTEAFF. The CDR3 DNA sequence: TGTGCCAGCAGTCCACAAACAGGGAGGAACACTGAAGCTTTCTTT.